Listed below are T cell receptor beta chains from one sample, sequenced in a study of PD-1 blockade in classical Hodgkin lymphoma. Generated by immunoSEQ multiplex PCR, the TCRdb table keeps only in-frame clones and is missing some. The sample holds 15,000 or so clones, roughly two thirds seen once. The specimen comprised peripheral blood mononuclear cells (PBMCs), sampled at baseline. These receptors were taken from a human donor with classical Hodgkin lymphoma. The CDR3 runs from the conserved cysteine through the conserved F or W. The D gene is left open where the match is weak. A row's size may be missing; if present it is once, few, many or a size class.

CDR3 DNA	CDR3 protein	V gene	J gene	D gene	clone size
TGTGCCAGCAGCTCCCAACTGGGAGGTGGAGAGACCCAGTACTTC	CASSSQLGGGETQYF	TRBV5-8	TRBJ2-5	.	.
TGCGCCAGCAGCTTGGATCTTGTCGGGGCAAGCTCCTACGAGCAGTACTTC	CASSLDLVGASSYEQYF	TRBV5-1	TRBJ2-7	.	.
TGTGCCAGCAGCTGGCTAGCGGGAGAAGGCGAGCAGTACTTC	CASSWLAGEGEQYF	TRBV7-2	TRBJ2-7	TRBD2	.
TGTGCCAGCAGCCCTCTAGCGGGAGGGGGTGAAGAGCAGTACTTC	CASSPLAGGGEEQYF	TRBV7-9	TRBJ2-7	TRBD2	few
TGTGCCTGGAGTAAGGACTCCAGGGATGAGCAGTTCTTC	CAWSKDSRDEQFF	TRBV30	TRBJ2-1	.	.
TGTGCCAGCAGTCCCACTTCCTACGAGCAGTACTTC	CASSPTSYEQYF	TRBV6-6	TRBJ2-7	.	.
TGTGCCAGCATGCCCCAGACAGGGGTAAATCAGCCCCAGCATTTT	CASMPQTGVNQPQHF	TRBV2	TRBJ1-5	TRBD1	few
TGTGCCAGCAGCCAACTCGGGAGGGCCTCGAGCGAGACCCAGTACTTC	CASSQLGRASSETQYF	TRBV14	TRBJ2-5	TRBD2	few
TGTGCCAGCGAAACCCCAGGATTCAGGGGTGGCTACACCTTC	CASETPGFRGGYTF	TRBV25-1	TRBJ1-2	.	few
TGTGCCAGCAGCAAAGAGTTTAGAGGACAGGCAAGCACAGATACGCAGTATTTT	CASSKEFRGQASTDTQYF	TRBV21-1	TRBJ2-3	.	few
TGTGCCAGCAGGCAAACTTGGGTGTTTGGCAATCAGCCCCAGCATTTT	CASRQTWVFGNQPQHF	TRBV28	TRBJ1-5	.	.
TGTGCCAGCAGTGAGAGCTTTTATGGCTACACCTTC	CASSESFYGYTF	TRBV25-1	TRBJ1-2	.	once
TGTGCCAGCAGTTTAGCGGGTATGGGCAATCAGCCCCAGCATTTT	CASSLAGMGNQPQHF	TRBV27	TRBJ1-5	.	medium-sized
TGTGCCAGCTCACCGGGGACAGGGAAAGAAAAACTGTTTTTT	CASSPGTGKEKLFF	TRBV18	TRBJ1-4	TRBD1	.
TGTGCCAGCAGTTACATGTCAGGGGGTCTCAACAATGAGCAGTTCTTC	CASSYMSGGLNNEQFF	TRBV28	TRBJ2-1	TRBD1	few
TGTGCCAGCATTTTACACGGCCGAATGAACACTGAAGCTTTCTTT	CASILHGRMNTEAFF	TRBV6-6	TRBJ1-1	.	.
TGCGCCAGCAGCCGGGGGAGCAATCAGCCCCAGCATTTT	CASSRGSNQPQHF	TRBV4-1	TRBJ1-5	.	few
TGTGCCAGCAGCTTCCGCGGGAGGGGCGAGCAGTACTTC	CASSFRGRGEQYF	TRBV13	TRBJ2-7	TRBD2	once
TGTGCCAGCAGCCGTGGGGGAGTGGGAGAGACCCAGTACTTC	CASSRGGVGETQYF	TRBV4-2	TRBJ2-5	.	.
TGTGCCAGCAGCTTGAACAGGGACGCTTCCTACGAGCAGTACTTC	CASSLNRDASYEQYF	TRBV5-4	TRBJ2-7	.	.
TGTGCCTTGGGGCAGGGTTCCTACGAGCAGTACTTC	CALGQGSYEQYF	TRBV30	TRBJ2-7	.	few
TGTGCCAGCAGTGATTCACTTAACGTCCACGAGCAGTACTTC	CASSDSLNVHEQYF	TRBV2	TRBJ2-7	.	medium-sized
TGTGCCAGCAGCTCACAAATAGTCTTGCTCGCAGATACGCAGTATTTT	CASSSQIVLLADTQYF	TRBV5-6	TRBJ2-3	.	.
TGTGCCAGCAGAGACAGGGAGGCGAACAATGAGCAGTTCTTC	CASRDREANNEQFF	TRBV2	TRBJ2-1	.	.
TGCAGCGTTGAAGGGAGGGAGTTAAGCGGGGAGCTGTTTTTT	CSVEGRELSGELFF	TRBV29-1	TRBJ2-2	.	.
TGTGCCAGCAGCGTTCTGGGAGGGAGAGGTGAGGGGAATGAGCAGTTCTTC	CASSVLGGRGEGNEQFF	TRBV5-4	TRBJ2-1	TRBD2	few
TGTGCCAGCGGGACATGGCGTGGAAAGTACTTC	CASGTWRGKYF	TRBV2	TRBJ2-5	.	.
TGTGCCAGCCATGGGGTATCTGGAAACACCATATATTTT	CASHGVSGNTIYF	TRBV5-4	TRBJ1-3	.	.
TGTGCCAGCAGCTGGAGGGCCAGGGTCGATCGCGGGGCTTTCTTT	CASSWRARVDRGAFF	TRBV5-6	TRBJ1-1	.	.
TGTGCCAGCTCCGGAGGGAATCAGCCCCAGCATTTT	CASSGGNQPQHF	TRBV13	TRBJ1-5	.	.
TGTGCCAGCAGTTCTCCCCCTAGACAGGGGAATCAGCCCCAGCATTTT	CASSSPPRQGNQPQHF	TRBV27	TRBJ1-5	TRBD1	few
TGTGCCAGCAGCTTAGCGATAGGGGGTGCGGGGGAGACAAACATTCAGTACTTC	CASSLAIGGAGETNIQYF	TRBV7-8	TRBJ2-4	.	.
TGTGCCATCAGTGAGTCGTCAGCACTAGCGGGAGGGGTGCCCCCAGATACGCAGTATTTT	CAISESSALAGGVPPDTQYF	TRBV10-3	TRBJ2-3	TRBD2	few
TGCGCCAGCAGCTTCGTGGGGACTAGCGGAAGTGGAGATACGCAGTATTTT	CASSFVGTSGSGDTQYF	TRBV5-1	TRBJ2-3	TRBD2	.
TGTGCCAGCAGTGAGGTTCGGCTAGCGGTATACAATGAGCAGTTCTTC	CASSEVRLAVYNEQFF	TRBV2	TRBJ2-1	TRBD2	.
TGCGCCAGCAGCTCGGACTCCCCGGGACAGGGGGCCTACGAGCAGTACTTC	CASSSDSPGQGAYEQYF	TRBV5-1	TRBJ2-7	TRBD1	.
TGTGCCAGCAGCAAAGCTCCTAGCGGGAGGAAGAATGAGCAGTTCTTC	CASSKAPSGRKNEQFF	TRBV21-1	TRBJ2-1	.	.
TGTGCCAGCTCCATTCGCGCCTGGGGGTACAATGAGCAGTTCTTC	CASSIRAWGYNEQFF	TRBV6-1	TRBJ2-1	.	few
TGTGCCAGCAGTCCTCCACAGGGGTTTCCCTACGAGCAGTACTTC	CASSPPQGFPYEQYF	TRBV28	TRBJ2-7	TRBD1	.
TGTGCCAGCAGTTTACGACTAGCGGGAACGCTTGGCGAGCAGTACTTC	CASSLRLAGTLGEQYF	TRBV28	TRBJ2-7	TRBD2	.
TGTGCCAGCAGCTTCGGGGATTTCTACGAGCAGTACTTC	CASSFGDFYEQYF	TRBV5-6	TRBJ2-7	.	.
TGTGCCAGTAGGGGCGGCAGTTACAATGAGCAGTTCTTC	CASRGGSYNEQFF	TRBV19	TRBJ2-1	.	medium-sized
TGCGCCAGCAGCCAAGTGGCGGGCACTGCCTACGAGCAGTACTTC	CASSQVAGTAYEQYF	TRBV4-1	TRBJ2-7	.	.
TGTGCCAGCAGAAAGGACAGATCCTACGAGCAGTACTTC	CASRKDRSYEQYF	TRBV5-6	TRBJ2-7	.	.
TGTGCCAGCAGTTACGTTGACCGTGAGTCCGAGCAGTACTTC	CASSYVDRESEQYF	TRBV6-9	TRBJ2-7	.	few
TGTGCCAGCAGTGGCCGGGACAGCCAGTTCTTC	CASSGRDSQFF	TRBV6-1	TRBJ2-1	TRBD1	.
TGTGCCAGCAGTTTAATTAGCGGGGAGCTGTTTTTT	CASSLISGELFF	TRBV27	TRBJ2-2	.	.
TGTGCCAGCAGCGTAAGGGCTAGCGGGAGTGTCCCCCAGCAGAATGAGCAGTTCTTC	CASSVRASGSVPQQNEQFF	TRBV9	TRBJ2-1	TRBD2	.
TGCAGCGCCCGGGACAGGGATGACTACACCTTC	CSARDRDDYTF	TRBV29-1	TRBJ1-2	TRBD1	few
TGTGCCATCAGTAGGGACTTCAACCCCTACGAGCAGTACTTC	CAISRDFNPYEQYF	TRBV10-3	TRBJ2-7	.	.
TGTGCCAGCAGTTCACTCCTCGGACAGGGCCTCGGTGAAGAGACCCAGTACTTC	CASSSLLGQGLGEETQYF	TRBV28	TRBJ2-5	TRBD1	.
TGTGCCAGCAGTCGGACACAGAATAGCAATCAGCCCCAGCATTTT	CASSRTQNSNQPQHF	TRBV2	TRBJ1-5	.	once
TGTGCCAGCAGCTTAGTAGTCGGGGGAGGGACCAATGAGCAGTTCTTC	CASSLVVGGGTNEQFF	TRBV7-3	TRBJ2-1	TRBD2	.